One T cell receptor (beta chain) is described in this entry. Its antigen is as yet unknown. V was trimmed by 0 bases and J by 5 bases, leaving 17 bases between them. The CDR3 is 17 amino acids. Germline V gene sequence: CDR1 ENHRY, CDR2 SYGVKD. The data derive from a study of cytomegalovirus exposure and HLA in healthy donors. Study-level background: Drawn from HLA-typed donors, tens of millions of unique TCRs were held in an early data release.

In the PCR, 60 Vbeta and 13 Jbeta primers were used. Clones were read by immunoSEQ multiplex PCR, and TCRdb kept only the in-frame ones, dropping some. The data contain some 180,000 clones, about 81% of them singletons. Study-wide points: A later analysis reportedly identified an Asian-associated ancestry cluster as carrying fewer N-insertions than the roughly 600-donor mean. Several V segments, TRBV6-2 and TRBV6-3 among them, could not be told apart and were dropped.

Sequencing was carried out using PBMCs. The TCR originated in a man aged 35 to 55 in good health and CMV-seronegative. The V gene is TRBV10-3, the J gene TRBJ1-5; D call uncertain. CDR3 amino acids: CAISESRGNPGDQPQHF. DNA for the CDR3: TGTGCCATCAGTGAGTCGAGAGGCAACCCCGGGGATCAGCCCCAGCATTTT.